Sequencing of this TCR beta chain was carried out in a study of shared clonotypes between healthy human individuals. Across the whole study: Donors were a couple of women and a few men aged 18 to 49. CD4 naive cells filled three plates per donor, CD4 memory three, CD8 naive two and CD8 memory one. Findings and caveats of the study: Among the subsets, naive ones generally showed larger estimated richness than memory ones.

Clones were sequenced by immunoSEQ multiplex PCR, and TCRdb holds only the in-frame ones, with some missing. The sample includes over a million clones, approximately 80% of them seen just once. Concerning this clone: Its antigen is not identified.

The germline gives CDR1 MNHEY, CDR2 SVGAGI. This CDR3 comprises 16 residues. V lost 0 bases, J lost 7 bases, and 4 bases stayed unmatched. The sequence derives from a man aged 18 to 29 in good health. Some clones in this sample may be carry-over from other donors' samples. This chain uses TRBV6-5 with TRBJ2-1; 12 bases map to TRBD2. What was sequenced was memory CD4+ T cells from PBMCs. Subset: CD45RA-negative fraction. CDR3 loop: CASSYSGLAGSNEQFF. The CDR3 nucleotides read TGTGCCAGCAGTTACTCCGGACTAGCGGGAAGTAATGAGCAGTTCTTC.